These T cell receptor beta chains were read from a single sample in a study of beta chain features in type 1 diabetes. Assay: immunoSEQ multiplex PCR; the TCRdb copy retains only in-frame clones and omits some. The sample contains 250,000 to 300,000 clones, roughly 8% of which appear only once. What was sequenced was central memory CD4+ T cells from blood. The receptors shown here come from a woman younger than 35 in good health. Both conserved end residues are part of each CDR3. The order of the fields is J gene, CDR3 length, clone size, V gene, D gene, CDR3 DNA, CDR3 protein. D genes are given only for firm matches. Expanded clones get a size class; other rows say once, few or many, or leave the size out.

j_call: TRBJ2-1; cdr3_length: 13; clone_size: NA; v_call: TRBV28; d_call: NA; cdr3_nt: TGTGCCAGCAGTCCCTCGGACCTAAACCAGCAGTTCTTC; cdr3_aa: CASSPSDLNQQFF
j_call: TRBJ1-2; cdr3_length: 15; clone_size: NA; v_call: TRBV2; d_call: NA; cdr3_nt: TGTGCCAGCATCCCCGGAGGCAGGGAGTACTATGGCTACACCTTC; cdr3_aa: CASIPGGREYYGYTF
j_call: TRBJ2-2; cdr3_length: 14; clone_size: few; v_call: TRBV19; d_call: NA; cdr3_nt: TGTGCCAGTAGTACAGGGTCGGACACCGGGGAGCTGTTTTTT; cdr3_aa: CASSTGSDTGELFF
j_call: TRBJ2-3; cdr3_length: 14; clone_size: few; v_call: TRBV5-1; d_call: NA; cdr3_nt: TGCGCCAGCAGCTTGGCTGATAGCACAGATACGCAGTATTTT; cdr3_aa: CASSLADSTDTQYF
j_call: TRBJ2-1; cdr3_length: 14; clone_size: few; v_call: TRBV30; d_call: NA; cdr3_nt: TGTGCCTGGAGTATCTTGAGACTAGGACGTGAGCAGTTCTTC; cdr3_aa: CAWSILRLGREQFF
j_call: TRBJ1-4; cdr3_length: 15; clone_size: many; v_call: TRBV7-2; d_call: TRBD1; cdr3_nt: TGTGCCAGCAGCCCCAACAGGGGCCGTAATGAAAAACTGTTTTTT; cdr3_aa: CASSPNRGRNEKLFF
j_call: TRBJ1-1; cdr3_length: 13; clone_size: NA; v_call: TRBV6-6; d_call: NA; cdr3_nt: TGTGCCAGCAGACCCGGGGGAGGCACTGAAGCTTTCTTT; cdr3_aa: CASRPGGGTEAFF
j_call: TRBJ2-5; cdr3_length: 15; clone_size: few; v_call: TRBV7-3; d_call: TRBD2; cdr3_nt: TGTGCCAGCAGCCCATCTAGCGGGGACGGAGAGACCCAGTACTTC; cdr3_aa: CASSPSSGDGETQYF
j_call: TRBJ1-5; cdr3_length: 14; clone_size: NA; v_call: TRBV7-2; d_call: NA; cdr3_nt: TGTGCCAGCAGCTCAGGACAGCCTAATCAGCCCCAGCATTTT; cdr3_aa: CASSSGQPNQPQHF
j_call: TRBJ1-6; cdr3_length: 17; clone_size: NA; v_call: TRBV27; d_call: NA; cdr3_nt: TGTGCCAGCAGTTTTTACCCCTTAGGCAGGGGCGGCTCACCCCTCCACTTT; cdr3_aa: CASSFYPLGRGGSPLHF
j_call: TRBJ1-2; cdr3_length: 14; clone_size: NA; v_call: TRBV7-8; d_call: NA; cdr3_nt: TGTGCCAGCAGTAATCAACAGGGTGAGGATGGCTACACCTTC; cdr3_aa: CASSNQQGEDGYTF
j_call: TRBJ1-1; cdr3_length: 14; clone_size: NA; v_call: TRBV5-1; d_call: NA; cdr3_nt: TGCGCCAGCAGCTTGGTACAGGGAAACACTGAAGCTTTCTTT; cdr3_aa: CASSLVQGNTEAFF
j_call: TRBJ1-4; cdr3_length: 14; clone_size: NA; v_call: TRBV7-9; d_call: NA; cdr3_nt: TGTGCCAGCAGCTTAGCGTCTAGCCACGAAAAACTGTTTTTT; cdr3_aa: CASSLASSHEKLFF
j_call: TRBJ2-5; cdr3_length: 17; clone_size: NA; v_call: TRBV11-2; d_call: TRBD2; cdr3_nt: TGTGCCAGCAGCTTCGAGATTCGGGGGGGCCGCCAAGAGACCCAGTACTTC; cdr3_aa: CASSFEIRGGRQETQYF
j_call: TRBJ2-5; cdr3_length: 14; clone_size: NA; v_call: TRBV7-9; d_call: NA; cdr3_nt: TGTGCCAGCAGCTCCCTATGGGAGAGAGAGACCCAGTACTTC; cdr3_aa: CASSSLWERETQYF
j_call: TRBJ2-5; cdr3_length: 13; clone_size: NA; v_call: TRBV5-4; d_call: TRBD2; cdr3_nt: TGCGCCAGCAGCCAAGCGGGGAGTTTGACCCAGTACTTC; cdr3_aa: CASSQAGSLTQYF
j_call: TRBJ2-2; cdr3_length: 11; clone_size: few; v_call: TRBV20-1; d_call: NA; cdr3_nt: TGCGGCAGCGCTAGGGCCGGGGAGCTGTTTTTT; cdr3_aa: CGSARAGELFF
j_call: TRBJ1-5; cdr3_length: 15; clone_size: many; v_call: TRBV7-6; d_call: NA; cdr3_nt: TGTGCCAGCAGCTTAGCCAGCCATAGCAATCAGCCCCAGCATTTT; cdr3_aa: CASSLASHSNQPQHF
j_call: TRBJ1-5; cdr3_length: 14; clone_size: few; v_call: TRBV10-3; d_call: NA; cdr3_nt: TGTGCCAGCAGGGCTAAGGACATCCTAGGGCCCCAGCATTTT; cdr3_aa: CASRAKDILGPQHF
j_call: TRBJ2-2; cdr3_length: 15; clone_size: NA; v_call: TRBV14; d_call: NA; cdr3_nt: TGTGCCAGCAGCCAGCTGACAGGGAACACCGGGGAGCTGTTTTTT; cdr3_aa: CASSQLTGNTGELFF
j_call: TRBJ2-1; cdr3_length: 15; clone_size: few; v_call: TRBV18; d_call: NA; cdr3_nt: TGTGCCAGCTCACCTGACAGGTCCTCCTACAATGAGCAGTTCTTC; cdr3_aa: CASSPDRSSYNEQFF
j_call: TRBJ2-5; cdr3_length: 14; clone_size: few; v_call: TRBV5-1; d_call: NA; cdr3_nt: TGCGCCAGCAGCTTGGGCCAGGCCCAAGAGACCCAGTACTTC; cdr3_aa: CASSLGQAQETQYF
j_call: TRBJ2-2; cdr3_length: 16; clone_size: few; v_call: TRBV18; d_call: TRBD1; cdr3_nt: TGTGCCAGCTCACCCCAGGGGGATCTGAACACCGGGGAGCTGTTTTTT; cdr3_aa: CASSPQGDLNTGELFF
j_call: TRBJ2-1; cdr3_length: 18; clone_size: NA; v_call: TRBV18; d_call: TRBD1; cdr3_nt: TGTGCCAGCTCACCACCAGAGACAGGGAGCAATTATTACAATGAGCAGTTCTTC; cdr3_aa: CASSPPETGSNYYNEQFF
j_call: TRBJ1-5; cdr3_length: 12; clone_size: few; v_call: TRBV29-1; d_call: NA; cdr3_nt: TGCAGCGTTGGGACAGCTAATCAGCCCCAGCATTTT; cdr3_aa: CSVGTANQPQHF